This T cell receptor (beta chain) was sequenced for a study of graft-versus-host responses after intestinal transplantation. J gave up 6 bases and V 0 bases, and 8 bases lay outside the gene matches. This CDR3 spans 15 amino acids. Per germline, CDR1 SGHRS and CDR2 YFSETQ. Only in-frame clones appear in the TCRdb table, and some are missing; sequencing was by immunoSEQ multiplex PCR. The sample includes 100,000 to 120,000 clones, roughly 95% seen only once; the top ten take 0.45% to 0.65%. Comments on this clone: Its specificity is not known.

The receptor's source is a human donor who received an intestinal transplant. Sequencing was performed on unstimulated CD8+ T cells sorted from spleen or lymph node cells, taken before intestinal transplant. V and J are TRBV5-1 and TRBJ1-1; 7 nucleotides line up with TRBD1. CDR3 protein: CASSLVNEGAPEAFF. The CDR3 bases are TGCGCCAGCAGCTTGGTAAATGAGGGGGCGCCTGAAGCTTTCTTT.